What follows describes a single TCR beta chain. This sample is drawn from a study of blood T cell repertoires in COVID-19. Sequencing was performed with immunoSEQ multiplex PCR; in TCRdb, only in-frame clones are kept and a portion is missing. The data contain 100,000 to 150,000 clones, more than 70% of them singletons. V lost 4 bases, J lost 0 bases, and 13 bases lay in between. The CDR3 has 16 amino acids. The germline V gene encodes CDR1 SGHAT and CDR2 FQDESV (reference sequence). The sample was peripheral blood. V and J are TRBV11-1 and TRBJ2-1; unclear D gene. The sequence derives from a woman aged 30 to 39 who had recovered from COVID-19. This chain's CDR3 is CASSSETYSSYNEQFF. The CDR3 DNA reads TGTGCCAGCAGCTCGGAGACCTATAGCTCCTACAATGAGCAGTTCTTC. Variable domain in full (rest from reference TRBV11-1 and TRBJ2-1): EAEVAQSPRYKITEKSQAVAFWCDPISGHATLYWYRQILGQGPELLVQFQDESVVDDSQLPKDRFSAERLKGVDSTLKIQPAELGDSAMYLCASSSETYSSYNEQFFGPGTRLTVL.